A single sample gave rise to the 13 T cell receptor beta chains below, sequenced in a study of T cell repertoires in cytomegalovirus infection. Each CDR3 protein gets one entry after TCRdb re-called the reads with MiXCR. The profile covers fewer than 200,000 distinct CDR3 sequences, with roughly a fifth appearing a single time and around 3.1% taken by the ten largest. The sample comprised PBMCs. The source of these receptors is a human donor in good health (CMV status not recorded). Some clones in this sample may be carry-over from other donors' samples.

This clonotype was counted only a few times. The chain joins TRBV7-9 to TRBJ2-3; tentative D call: TRBD2 (6 bases). The CDR3 extends over 16 amino acids. The V gene's germline CDR1 is SEHNR and CDR2 FQNEAQ (reference sequence). V was pared by 5 bases and J by 0 bases, with 15 bases between. CDR3 DNA sequence: TGTGCCAGCAGCCCCAACATCGGGACTAGCACAGATACGCAGTATTTT. Translation gives CASSPNIGTSTDTQYF.

The rearrangement joins TRBV12-3 or TRBV12-4 to TRBJ1-5; D is perhaps TRBD1 (6 bases). The CDR3 runs 13 residues. V was trimmed by 7 bases and J by 2 bases, leaving 9 bases between them. CDR3 in amino acids: CASKDSRNQPQHF. CDR3 bases: TGTGCCAGCAAGGACAGCCGCAATCAGCCCCAGCATTTT.

This chain links TRBV7-2 with TRBJ1-5; D is unclear. Germline CDR1 SGHTA, CDR2 FQGNSA. The germline V and J ends were trimmed by 2 bases and 2 bases, with 16 bases remaining between them. This CDR3 is 17 amino acids long. The CDR3 reads CASSLLPGSDGNQPQHF. The CDR3 bases are TGTGCCAGCAGCTTATTACCGGGATCAGACGGCAATCAGCCCCAGCATTTT. Supplemented by reference TRBV7-2 and TRBJ1-5, the full variable domain reads GAGVSQSPSNKVTEKGKDVELRCDPISGHTALYWYRQSLGQGLEFLIYFQGNSAPDKSGLPSDRFSAERTGGSVSTLTIQRTQQEDSAVYLCASSLLPGSDGNQPQHFGDGTRLSIL.

This clonotype was detected a few times. This chain connects TRBV28 to TRBJ2-2, with D possibly matching TRBD1 (7 bases). Germline loops: CDR1 MDHEN, CDR2 SYDVKM. CDR3 length: 15 residues. V lost 7 bases, J lost 4 bases, and 16 bases lay in between. CDR3 bases: TGTGCCAGCAACCTCAGGGGGGTGGGCACCGGGGAGCTGTTTTTT. Translated, it gives CASNLRGVGTGELFF.

This clonotype was seen many times. This chain uses TRBV6-1 with TRBJ2-3; D is possibly TRBD2 (5 bases). CDR1 is MNHNS and CDR2 is SASEGT in the germline V gene. The germline V and J ends were trimmed by 0 bases and 8 bases, with 12 bases remaining between them. This CDR3 has 14 amino acids. The CDR3 here is CASSEASGYGTQYF. The CDR3 DNA sequence: TGTGCCAGCAGTGAAGCGTCGGGGTATGGTACGCAGTATTTT.

The chain has TRBV2 and TRBJ1-5, with TRBD1 matching over 8 bases. Trimming removed 7 bases from V and 3 bases from J; junction bases left unmatched: 11. Germline V gives CDR1 SNHLY, CDR2 FYNNEI. The CDR3 contains 16 residues. The CDR3 loop is CASKVRGQGANQPQHF. For the CDR3, the DNA is TGTGCCAGCAAGGTGCGAGGACAGGGCGCCAATCAGCCCCAGCATTTT.

The chain links TRBV20-1 to TRBJ2-7, with 15 nucleotides matching TRBD2. CDR1 and CDR2 (germline): DFQATT, SNEGSKA (reference sequence). V lost 4 bases and J lost 4; bases outside the gene matches: 14. This CDR3 has 18 amino acids. The CDR3 nucleotides are TGCAGTGCTATAGCAGGACTAGCGGGAGGGCTAGAATCGTACGAGCAGTACTTC. Encoded protein: CSAIAGLAGGLESYEQYF.

The chain has TRBV27 and TRBJ2-7, with D possibly matching TRBD2 (6 bases). The ends were cut back, 8 bases at V and 7 bases at J, with 9 bases in the middle. The CDR3 covers 10 residues. Germline loops: CDR1 MNHEY, CDR2 SMNVEV (reference sequence). CDR3 DNA: TGTGCCAGCGGGACTGGAGAGCAGTACTTC. This translates into CASGTGEQYF.

The table lists this clonotype with a few counts. This chain uses TRBV5-1 with TRBJ1-1, with TRBD1 matching 12 bases. Germline values: CDR1 SGHRS, CDR2 YFSETQ. Trimming took 0 bases from V and 4 from J; bases not matched to a gene: 4. CDR3 size: 16 residues. The CDR3: CASSLAGTGGGTEAFF. CDR3 sequence (DNA): TGCGCCAGCAGCTTGGCCGGGACAGGGGGCGGCACTGAAGCTTTCTTT.

J is TRBJ2-7 and V is TRBV4-3; TRBD2 matches at 9 bases. The CDR3 length is 14 residues. Germline values: CDR1 LGHNA, CDR2 YSLEER. J gave up 5 bases and V 4 bases, and 6 bases lay outside the gene matches. The CDR3 protein is CASSLAGAGDEQYF. The CDR3 bases are TGCGCCAGCAGCCTAGCGGGAGCGGGTGACGAGCAGTACTTC.

The J gene is TRBJ2-1, the V gene TRBV11-2; the D is unclear. Germline lookup yields CDR1 SGHAT and CDR2 FQNNGV. This CDR3 has 16 residues. V was pared by 5 bases and J by 6 bases, with 20 bases between. The CDR3 loop is CASSPAGRLLGNEQFF. CDR3 sequence (DNA): TGTGCCAGCAGCCCGGCCGGCCGGCTCTTAGGCAATGAGCAGTTCTTC.

This sequence joins TRBV7-2 and TRBJ2-1, with a tentative D call TRBD1 (6 bases). This CDR3 spans 11 amino acids. CDR1 SGHTA and CDR2 FQGNSA come from the germline V gene. V shed 5 bases and J shed 12 bases, with 11 bases lying between them. CDR3 nucleotide sequence: TGTGCCAGCAGCACAGGGTTTGGGCAGTTCTTC. Amino acid sequence: CASSTGFGQFF.

In DNA form, the CDR3 reads TGTGCCAGCAGCACGGACGGAGCCTCTGGAAACACCATATATTTT. Protein sequence: CASSTDGASGNTIYF. V gene TRBV7-8 combines with J gene TRBJ1-3; D unresolved. The CDR3 contains 15 residues. The germline CDR1 and CDR2 sequences are SGHVS and FQNEAQ. V lost 5 bases and J lost 0, with 11 bases in between.